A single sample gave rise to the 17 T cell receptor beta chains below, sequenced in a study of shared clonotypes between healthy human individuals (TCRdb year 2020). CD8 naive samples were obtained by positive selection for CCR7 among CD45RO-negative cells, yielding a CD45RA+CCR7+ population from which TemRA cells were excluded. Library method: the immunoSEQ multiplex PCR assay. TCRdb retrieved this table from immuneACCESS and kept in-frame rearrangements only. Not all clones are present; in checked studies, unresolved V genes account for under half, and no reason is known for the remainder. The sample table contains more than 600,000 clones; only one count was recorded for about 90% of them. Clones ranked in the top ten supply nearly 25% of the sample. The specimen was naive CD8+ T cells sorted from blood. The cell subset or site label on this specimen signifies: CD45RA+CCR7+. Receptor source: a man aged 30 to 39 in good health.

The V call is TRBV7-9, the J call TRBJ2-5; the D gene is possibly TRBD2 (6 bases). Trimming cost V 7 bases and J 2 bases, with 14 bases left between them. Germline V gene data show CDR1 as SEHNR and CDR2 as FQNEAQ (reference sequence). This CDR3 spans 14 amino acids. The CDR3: CASNPGGAQETQYF. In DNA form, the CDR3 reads TGTGCCAGCAACCCCGGGGGTGCGCAAGAGACCCAGTACTTC.

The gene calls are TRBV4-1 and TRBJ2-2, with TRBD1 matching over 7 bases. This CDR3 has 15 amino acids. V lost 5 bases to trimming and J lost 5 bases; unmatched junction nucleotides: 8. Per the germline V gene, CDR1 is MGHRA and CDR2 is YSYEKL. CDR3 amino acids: CASSERQGGTGELFF. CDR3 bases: TGCGCCAGCAGCGAACGACAGGGCGGAACCGGGGAGCTGTTTTTT.

This CDR3 reads CASSSRRTSGRPKNNEQFF. CDR3 nucleotide sequence: TGTGCCAGCAGCTCACGGAGGACTAGCGGGAGGCCCAAAAACAATGAGCAGTTCTTC. The V gene is TRBV7-2, the J gene TRBJ2-1; 14 bases map to TRBD2. In germline, CDR1 is SGHTA, CDR2 FQGNSA. The J segment lost 5 bases and the V segment lost 4 bases, leaving 13 bases of the junction unmatched. The CDR3 has 19 amino acids.

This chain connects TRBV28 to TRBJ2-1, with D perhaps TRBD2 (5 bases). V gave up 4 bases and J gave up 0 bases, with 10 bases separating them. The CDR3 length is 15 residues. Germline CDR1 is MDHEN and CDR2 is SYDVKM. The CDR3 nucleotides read TGTGCCAGCAGTTCCGCGGGTAGCTCCTACAATGAGCAGTTCTTC. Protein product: CASSSAGSSYNEQFF.

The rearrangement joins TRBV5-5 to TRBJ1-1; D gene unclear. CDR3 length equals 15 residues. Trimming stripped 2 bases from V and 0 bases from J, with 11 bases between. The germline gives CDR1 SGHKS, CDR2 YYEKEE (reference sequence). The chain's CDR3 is CASSFNRDMNTEAFF. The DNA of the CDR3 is TGTGCCAGCAGCTTCAATCGCGATATGAACACTGAAGCTTTCTTT. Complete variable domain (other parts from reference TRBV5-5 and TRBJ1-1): DAGVTQSPTHLIKTRGQQVTLRCSPISGHKSVSWYQQVLGQGPQFIFQYYEKEERGRGNFPDRFSARQFPNYSSELNVNALLLGDSALYLCASSFNRDMNTEAFFGQGTRLTVV.

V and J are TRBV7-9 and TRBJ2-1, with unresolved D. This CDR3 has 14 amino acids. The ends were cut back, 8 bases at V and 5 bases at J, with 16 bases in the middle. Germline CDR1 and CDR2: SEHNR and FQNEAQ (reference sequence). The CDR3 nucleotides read TGTGCCAGCTCTCCGGCGGATATAGACAATGAGCAGTTCTTC. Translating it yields CASSPADIDNEQFF. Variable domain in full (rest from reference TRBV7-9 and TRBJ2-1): DTGVSQNPRHKITKRGQNVTFRCDPISEHNRLYWYRQTLGQGPEFLTYFQNEAQLEKSRLLSDRFSAERPKGSFSTLEIQRTEQGDSAMYLCASSPADIDNEQFFGPGTRLTVL.

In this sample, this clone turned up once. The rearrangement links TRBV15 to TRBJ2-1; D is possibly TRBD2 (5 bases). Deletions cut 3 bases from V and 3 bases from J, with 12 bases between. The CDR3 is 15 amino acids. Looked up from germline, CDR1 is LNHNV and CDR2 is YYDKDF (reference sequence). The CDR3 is CATSSVIAGYNEQFF. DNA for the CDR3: TGTGCCACCAGCAGTGTCATCGCGGGCTACAATGAGCAGTTCTTC.

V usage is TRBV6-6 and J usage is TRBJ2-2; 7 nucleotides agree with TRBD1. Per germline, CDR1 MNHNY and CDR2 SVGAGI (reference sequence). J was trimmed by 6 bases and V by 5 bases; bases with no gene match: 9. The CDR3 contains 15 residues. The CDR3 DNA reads TGTGCCAGCAGTCCGACAGGGATGAGCTCCGGGGAGCTGTTTTTT. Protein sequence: CASSPTGMSSGELFF.

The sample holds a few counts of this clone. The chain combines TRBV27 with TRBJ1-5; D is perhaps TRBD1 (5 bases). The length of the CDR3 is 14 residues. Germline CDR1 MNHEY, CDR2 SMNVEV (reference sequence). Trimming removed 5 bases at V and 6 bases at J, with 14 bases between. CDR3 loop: CASSPDGAFQPQHF. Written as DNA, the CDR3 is TGTGCCAGCAGTCCCGATGGGGCTTTTCAGCCCCAGCATTTT.

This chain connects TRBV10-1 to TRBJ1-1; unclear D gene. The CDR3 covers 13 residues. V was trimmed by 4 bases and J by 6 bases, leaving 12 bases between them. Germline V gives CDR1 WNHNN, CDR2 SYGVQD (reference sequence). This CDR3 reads CASSVGPRAEAFF. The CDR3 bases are TGCGCCAGCAGTGTTGGCCCGCGGGCTGAAGCTTTCTTT.

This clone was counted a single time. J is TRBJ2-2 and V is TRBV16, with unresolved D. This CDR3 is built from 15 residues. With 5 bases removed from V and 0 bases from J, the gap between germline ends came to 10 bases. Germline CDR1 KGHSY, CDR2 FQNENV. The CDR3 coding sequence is TGTGCCAGCAGCGTGGGGTCTACGAACACCGGGGAGCTGTTTTTT. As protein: CASSVGSTNTGELFF. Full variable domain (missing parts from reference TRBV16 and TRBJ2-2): GEEVAQTPKHLVRGEGQKAKLYCAPIKGHSYVFWYQQVLKNEFKFLISFQNENVFDETGMPKERFSAKCLPNSPCSLEIQATKLEDSAVYFCASSVGSTNTGELFFGEGSRLTVL.

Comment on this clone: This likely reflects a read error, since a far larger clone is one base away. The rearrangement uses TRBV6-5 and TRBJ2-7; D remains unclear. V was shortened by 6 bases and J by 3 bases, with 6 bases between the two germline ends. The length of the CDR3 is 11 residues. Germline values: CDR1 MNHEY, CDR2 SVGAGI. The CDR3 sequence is CASSQNYEQYF. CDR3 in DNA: TGTGCCAGCAGCCAAAACTACGAGCAGTACTTC.

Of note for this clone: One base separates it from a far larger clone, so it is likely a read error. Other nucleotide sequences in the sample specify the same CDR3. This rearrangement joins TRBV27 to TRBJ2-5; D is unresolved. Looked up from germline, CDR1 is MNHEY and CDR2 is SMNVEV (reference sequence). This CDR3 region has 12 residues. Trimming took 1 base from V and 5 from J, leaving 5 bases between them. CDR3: CASSLLEETQYF. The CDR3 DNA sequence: TGTGCCAGCAGTTTATTGGAGGAGACCCAGTACTTC.

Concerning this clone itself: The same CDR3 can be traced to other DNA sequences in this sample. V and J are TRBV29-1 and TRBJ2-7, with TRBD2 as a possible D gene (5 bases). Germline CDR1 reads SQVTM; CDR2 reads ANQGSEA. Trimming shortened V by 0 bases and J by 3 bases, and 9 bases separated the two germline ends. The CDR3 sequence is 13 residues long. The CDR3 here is CSVEEGEGYEQYF. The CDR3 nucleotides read TGCAGCGTTGAAGAGGGTGAGGGCTACGAGCAGTACTTC.

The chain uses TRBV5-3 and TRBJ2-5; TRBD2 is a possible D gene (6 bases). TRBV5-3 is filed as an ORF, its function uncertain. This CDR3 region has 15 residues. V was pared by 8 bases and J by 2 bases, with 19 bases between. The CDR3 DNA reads TGTGCCAGCAGCGCTCCACTAGCCCAACAAGAGACCCAGTACTTC. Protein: CASSAPLAQQETQYF.

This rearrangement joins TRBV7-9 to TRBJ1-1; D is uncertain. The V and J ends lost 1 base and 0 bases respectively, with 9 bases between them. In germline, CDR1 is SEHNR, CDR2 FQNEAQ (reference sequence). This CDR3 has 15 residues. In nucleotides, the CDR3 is TGTGCCAGCAGCTTAGAGGCAGGAATGAACACTGAAGCTTTCTTT. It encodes CASSLEAGMNTEAFF. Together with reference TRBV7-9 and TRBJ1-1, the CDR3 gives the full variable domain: DTGVSQNPRHKITKRGQNVTFRCDPISEHNRLYWYRQTLGQGPEFLTYFQNEAQLEKSRLLSDRFSAERPKGSFSTLEIQRTEQGDSAMYLCASSLEAGMNTEAFFGQGTRLTVV.

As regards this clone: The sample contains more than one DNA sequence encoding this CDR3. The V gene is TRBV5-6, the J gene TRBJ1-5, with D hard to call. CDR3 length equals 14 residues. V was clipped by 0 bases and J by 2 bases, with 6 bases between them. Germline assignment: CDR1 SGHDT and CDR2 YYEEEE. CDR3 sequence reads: CASSLAQGNQPQHF. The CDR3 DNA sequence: TGTGCCAGCAGCTTGGCCCAGGGCAATCAGCCCCAGCATTTT.